Listed below are T cell receptor beta chains from one sample, sequenced in a study of blood T cells in healthy people across ages. MiXCR was run by TCRdb on the 5' RACE reads, yielding one entry per CDR3 protein. The repertoire holds roughly 700,000 distinct CDR3 sequences, with around half as singletons. The sequenced sample consisted of blood. The receptor source for this set is a woman aged 55-70 years in good health. Each CDR3 is given with its conserved first and last residue. The D gene is left open where the match is weak. The size of a clone is reported for some rows only, either as once, few or many, or as a class for expanded clones.

13,TRBV6-5,-,-,TRBJ1-1,CASSYNRDGGAFF,TGTGCCAGCAGTTACAACAGGGACGGTGGAGCTTTCTTT
16,TRBV5-1,TRBD2,-,TRBJ2-3,CASSLATSGRPDTQYF,TGCGCCAGCAGCTTGGCGACTAGCGGGAGGCCAGATACGCAGTATTTT
13,TRBV5-1,-,few,TRBJ2-7,CASGLGGSYEQYF,TGCGCCAGCGGCTTGGGTGGCAGCTACGAGCAGTACTTC
13,TRBV24-1,-,-,TRBJ2-5,CATSDFNGETQYF,TGTGCCACCAGTGATTTTAATGGGGAGACCCAGTACTTC
12,TRBV6-2/TRBV6-3,-,-,TRBJ1-1,CAVRGSNTEAFF,TGTGCCGTCCGGGGGTCGAACACTGAAGCTTTCTTT
14,TRBV7-2,-,-,TRBJ1-5,CASRDSASNQPQHF,TGTGCCAGCAGGGACAGCGCTAGCAATCAGCCCCAGCATTTT
12,TRBV20-1,-,-,TRBJ2-1,CSASSRVSGQFF,TGCAGTGCATCCTCTAGGGTTTCTGGGCAGTTCTTC
17,TRBV28,-,few,TRBJ1-2,CASSPLRGAKGAYGYTF,TGTGCCAGCAGCCCCCTCAGGGGAGCGAAAGGTGCCTATGGCTACACCTTC
14,TRBV29-1,-,few,TRBJ2-7,CSVEKGVGYNEQYF,TGCAGCGTTGAAAAGGGCGTGGGCTACAATGAGCAGTACTTC
15,TRBV6-5,TRBD2,-,TRBJ2-1,CASSYSTSGSGEQFF,TGTGCCAGCAGTTACTCCACTAGCGGGAGCGGTGAGCAGTTCTTC
14,TRBV18,-,many,TRBJ2-3,CASSPRASTDTQYF,TGTGCCAGCAGCCCCCGCGCTAGCACAGATACGCAGTATTTT
13,TRBV27,-,few,TRBJ2-7,CASSLERAYEQYF,TGTGCCAGCAGTCTTGAAAGAGCCTACGAGCAGTACTTC
13,TRBV20-1,TRBD1,once,TRBJ2-5,CSARQGALETQYF,TGCAGTGCCAGGCAGGGGGCGCTTGAGACCCAGTACTTC
15,TRBV5-1,-,few,TRBJ2-3,CASSLGGPRVDTQYF,TGCGCCAGCAGCTTGGGGGGGCCTCGGGTAGATACGCAGTATTTT
18,TRBV20-1,-,-,TRBJ2-1,CSAARNHWGASRDNEQFF,TGCAGTGCCGCACGGAACCATTGGGGTGCGTCCCGAGACAATGAGCAGTTCTTC
13,TRBV29-1,TRBD2,-,TRBJ2-1,CSVEREGPREQVF,TGCAGCGTTGAGCGGGAGGGCCCTCGGGAGCAGGTCTTC
15,TRBV20-1,TRBD2,-,TRBJ2-3,CSAAAAASGRDTQYF,TGCAGTGCCGCGGCCGCGGCTAGCGGGAGAGATACGCAGTATTTT
15,TRBV6-5,-,-,TRBJ1-6,CASSYSKVLNSPLHF,TGTGCCAGCAGTTACTCAAAGGTCCTGAATTCACCCCTCCACTTT